The entry that follows covers one T cell receptor (beta chain) sequence. Its antigen remains unknown. Healthy HIV-negative adults without recent acute infections or vaccinations served as donors. Generated by immunoSEQ multiplex PCR, the TCRdb table keeps only in-frame clones and is missing some. The profile shows a few hundred thousand clones, roughly 97% of them singletons. CDR3 length equals 14 residues. The V and J ends lost 4 bases and 6 bases respectively, with 14 bases between them. CDR1 SGDLS and CDR2 YYNGEE come from the germline V gene. This entry belongs to a study of shared clonotypes between healthy human individuals. The overall study: Per donor, three plates held CD4 naive cells, three held CD4 memory, two held CD8 naive and one held CD8 memory.

Study-wide findings and caveats: Across subsets, estimated richness was generally greater for naive than for memory populations.

The source of this sequence is a woman between 25 and 40 years old in good health. The sequenced sample consisted of naive CD4+ T cells sorted from blood. Subset here: CD45RA+ positively selected. V and J are TRBV9 and TRBJ1-3, with D possibly being TRBD1 (5 bases). CDR3 sequence: CASSPPREQNTIYF. The CDR3 DNA reads as TGTGCCAGCAGCCCCCCCAGGGAGCAAAACACCATATATTTT.